This TCR beta chain appears in the sequencing data of a study of CD8 T cells in ankylosing spondylitis. General study findings and limits: Disease-associated clones were reportedly significantly overrepresented in matched ankylosing spondylitis synovial fluid. Existing reports had already noted some motif variants in reactive arthritis synovial fluid and blood.

Scientists made TCR beta libraries using quantitative 5'-RACE with molecular barcodes. A single record per CDR3 protein comes from TCRdb applying MiXCR to the 5' RACE reads. The sample records some 200,000 distinct CDR3 sequences, 15% to 20% being singletons. In this sample, this clonotype turned up many times. Its antigen is not known. J gave up 0 bases and V 0 bases, and 13 bases lay outside the gene matches. The CDR3 consists of 19 residues. The germline V gene encodes CDR1 DFQATT and CDR2 SNEGSKA (reference sequence). Sequencing input: blood, either unsorted or a sorted T cell fraction (not recorded which). The clonotype was recovered from a male donor under 30 with ankylosing spondylitis or in good health (not recorded which). This rearrangement joins TRBV20-1 to TRBJ2-1; 8 nucleotides line up with TRBD2. DNA for the CDR3: TGCAGTGCTAGAGATCTTTCGGGAGGGTTACCCTACTCCTACAATGAGCAGTTCTTC. As protein: CSARDLSGGLPYSYNEQFF.